The 20 T cell receptor beta chains presented below share a single source sample, sequenced in a study of CD4 T cells in relation to SARS-CoV-2 and coronaviruses. The table came from immunoSEQ multiplex PCR; TCRdb's copy has only in-frame clones and leaves some out. In the table there are some 29,000 clones, 74% of which are singletons. CD4+ T cells from unexposed donors were obtained before the COVID-19 pandemic (2011-2018). The cells were cultured for 10 days before CD4+ T cells were isolated. These receptors have no identified antigens. Input material: CD4+ T cells from PBMCs, cultured in vitro. The receptors were gathered from a human donor in good health.

The rearrangement links TRBV12-3 or TRBV12-4 to TRBJ1-6; 7 bases match TRBD1. Unmatched junction bases numbered 5, after V lost 5 bases and J lost 10 bases. The CDR3 has 13 residues. This chain's CDR3 is CASSVDRLSPLHF. The CDR3 DNA reads as TGTGCCAGCAGTGTGGACAGGTTGTCACCCCTCCACTTT.

The chain is built from TRBV5-1 and TRBJ2-7; D is unresolved. V was pared by 1 base and J by 5 bases, with 7 bases between. Germline CDR1 is SGHRS and CDR2 is YFSETQ. The CDR3 consists of 12 residues. This CDR3 is CASSLRTHEQYF. The CDR3 coding sequence is TGCGCCAGCAGCTTGAGGACCCACGAGCAGTACTTC.

The chain uses TRBV7-2 and TRBJ2-2; the match to TRBD2 covers 9 bases. Unmatched junction bases numbered 6, after V lost 5 bases and J lost 8 bases. Per the germline V gene, CDR1 is SGHTA and CDR2 is FQGNSA. This CDR3 contains 14 residues. In nucleotides, the CDR3 is TGTGCCAGCAGCGCCGGGACTAGCCTTGGGGAGCTGTTTTTT. The encoded protein is CASSAGTSLGELFF.

The V and J genes are TRBV7-2 and TRBJ1-5; 8 bases agree with TRBD1. The CDR3 totals 15 residues. Germline V gives CDR1 SGHTA, CDR2 FQGNSA. Trimming removed 5 bases from V and 4 bases from J; junction bases left unmatched: 7. CDR3 protein: CASSRGTGKNQPQHF. CDR3 bases: TGTGCCAGCAGCCGCGGGACAGGCAAAAATCAGCCCCAGCATTTT.

This CDR3 is CASRTGNTGELFF. The CDR3 region has the DNA TGTGCCAGCCGAACCGGGAACACCGGGGAGCTGTTTTTT. The gene calls are TRBV12-3 or TRBV12-4 and TRBJ2-2, with unresolved D. The germline V and J ends were trimmed by 8 bases and 1 base, with 8 bases remaining between them. The CDR3 totals 13 residues.

This chain connects TRBV20-1 to TRBJ1-2; D may be TRBD1 (6 bases). CDR1 is DFQATT and CDR2 is SNEGSKA in the germline V gene (reference sequence). Between the trimmed V and J ends, which lost 3 bases and 8 bases, there was a span of 19 bases. This CDR3 is built from 14 residues. The CDR3 DNA sequence: TGCAGTGCTAGTCCCGACAGGAAATCTTGGGGCTACACCTTC. This encodes CSASPDRKSWGYTF.

This clone has a handful of counts. The chain links TRBV19 to TRBJ2-5; possibly TRBD1 or TRBD2 for D (5 bases each). V lost 10 bases to trimming and J lost 5 bases, with 20 bases between them. The germline gives CDR1 LNHDA, CDR2 SQIVND (reference sequence). CDR3 length equals 14 residues. DNA of the CDR3: TGTGCCACAGAAAAACCGGGACCATCGGAGACCCAGTACTTC. This codes for CATEKPGPSETQYF.

J is TRBJ2-6 and V is TRBV3-1 (or the pseudogene TRBV3-2); 8 bases align to TRBD1. V lost 1 base to trimming and J lost 1 base; unmatched junction nucleotides: 0. CDR1 and CDR2 from the germline V gene are LGHDT and YNNKEL (reference sequence). The CDR3 is 16 residues long. Here the CDR3 reads CASSQGTGSGANVLTF. CDR3 bases: TGTGCCAGCAGCCAAGGGACAGGGTCTGGGGCCAACGTCCTGACTTTC.

The chain employs TRBV3-1 (or the pseudogene TRBV3-2) and TRBJ2-1; 12 positions match TRBD2. This CDR3 has 16 residues. With 4 bases clipped from V and 7 bases from J, the junction kept 8 bases outside the gene matches. Germline-derived CDR1 and CDR2 are LGHDT and YNNKEL (reference sequence). The CDR3 DNA follows: TGTGCCAGCAGCCGAAGACTAGCGGGAGAAGGGAATGAGCAGTTCTTC. It translates to CASSRRLAGEGNEQFF.

This clone occurred once. The V gene is TRBV2, the J gene TRBJ2-4; TRBD2 agrees at 10 bases. Germline assignment: CDR1 SNHLY and CDR2 FYNNEI. Trimming at V came to 6 bases and at J to 0 bases, leaving 8 bases not matched to a gene. The CDR3 spans 17 residues. As DNA, the CDR3 is TGTGCCAGCAGCCTCCGGGTAGCGGGAGGAGCCAAAAACATTCAGTACTTC. This gives the protein CASSLRVAGGAKNIQYF.

V usage is TRBV6-6 and J usage is TRBJ1-1; TRBD1 agrees at 12 bases. Trimming took 7 bases from V and 6 from J; bases not matched to a gene: 12. CDR1 and CDR2 from the germline V gene are MNHNY and SVGAGI (reference sequence). The CDR3 spans 16 residues. CDR3 sequence reads: CASIPRDRGRQAEAFF. The CDR3 DNA follows: TGTGCCAGCATCCCCCGGGACAGGGGGCGTCAGGCTGAAGCTTTCTTT.

This chain links TRBV6-5 with TRBJ2-7; D is perhaps TRBD2 (6 bases). The CDR3 runs 15 residues. Germline V CDR1 and CDR2: MNHEY, SVGAGI. V was pared by 6 bases and J by 0 bases, with 15 bases between. The CDR3 DNA sequence: TGTGCCAGCAGCCGGGACTTTTCTAGCTCCTACGAGCAGTACTTC. It translates to CASSRDFSSSYEQYF.

The J gene is TRBJ2-2, the V gene TRBV11-2, with TRBD1 identical over 7 bases. This CDR3 has 13 amino acids. After removal of 4 bases from V and 6 bases from J, the junction contained 2 bases not matched to a gene. Germline V gene lookup returns CDR1 SGHAT and CDR2 FQNNGV. In nucleotides, the CDR3 is TGTGCCAGCAGCTCCCAGGGGGCCGGGGAGCTGTTTTTT. Amino acids: CASSSQGAGELFF.

The chain has TRBV19 and TRBJ1-4, with D unclear. This CDR3 spans 12 amino acids. From germline, CDR1 is LNHDA and CDR2 SQIVND (reference sequence). V dropped 9 bases and J dropped 7 bases, with 12 bases sitting between them. The CDR3 here is CASGVLGEKLFF. The CDR3 DNA is TGTGCCAGCGGGGTGCTAGGTGAAAAACTGTTTTTT. The whole variable domain, filled in from reference TRBV19 and TRBJ1-4, reads DGGITQSPKYLFRKEGQNVTLSCEQNLNHDAMYWYRQDPGQGLRLIYYSQIVNDFQKGDIAEGYSVSREKKESFPLTVTSAQKNPTAFYLCASGVLGEKLFFGSGTQLSVL.

The chain has TRBV7-2 and TRBJ1-5; the match to TRBD1 covers 10 bases. Germline loops: CDR1 SGHTA, CDR2 FQGNSA. This CDR3 spans 17 amino acids. With 3 bases clipped from V and 7 bases from J, the junction kept 12 bases outside the gene matches. The CDR3 sequence is CASSFWTGGSQSQPQHF. Here the CDR3 DNA reads TGTGCCAGCAGCTTCTGGACAGGGGGTAGTCAAAGCCAGCCCCAGCATTTT.

The chain couples TRBV9 to TRBJ2-7; D call uncertain. The CDR3 runs 19 residues. The V end lost 0 bases, the J end lost 0 bases, and 22 bases lay between the germline ends. Looked up from germline, CDR1 is SGDLS and CDR2 is YYNGEE. The CDR3 protein is CASSVARVPKYLGSYEQYF. Here the CDR3 DNA reads TGTGCCAGCAGCGTAGCCAGAGTGCCTAAATACCTAGGCTCCTACGAGCAGTACTTC.

The chain links TRBV3-1 (or the pseudogene TRBV3-2) to TRBJ2-7, with TRBD2 as a possible D gene (6 bases). Germline-derived CDR1 and CDR2 are LGHDT and YNNKEL (reference sequence). V was clipped by 4 bases and J by 0 bases, with 19 bases between them. CDR3 length equals 17 residues. The CDR3 sequence: CASSPRLPSDPSYEQYF. The CDR3 coding sequence is TGTGCCAGCAGCCCGAGGCTTCCTAGCGATCCCTCCTACGAGCAGTACTTC.

This clone was counted a few times. The sample has other DNA sequences that encode this CDR3 too. CDR3 protein: CASSIQGANTEAFF. The CDR3 nucleotides are TGTGCCAGTAGTATACAGGGGGCGAACACTGAAGCTTTCTTT. This sequence joins TRBV19 and TRBJ1-1, with 8 positions matching TRBD1. From germline, CDR1 is LNHDA and CDR2 SQIVND (reference sequence). The CDR3 contains 14 residues. Trimming at V came to 2 bases and at J to 1 base, leaving 0 bases not matched to a gene.

The V call is TRBV10-3, the J call TRBJ2-7; no definite D call. The V gene's germline CDR1 is ENHRY and CDR2 SYGVKD. V was clipped by 4 bases and J by 4 bases, with 11 bases between them. This CDR3 spans 13 amino acids. The CDR3 reads CAISVEQPYEQYF. The CDR3 DNA is TGTGCCATCAGTGTAGAACAGCCTTACGAGCAGTACTTC.

V usage is TRBV3-1 (or the pseudogene TRBV3-2) and J usage is TRBJ2-7, with D perhaps given as TRBD1 or TRBD2 (5 bases each). The CDR3 is 15 residues long. Germline CDR1 reads LGHDT; CDR2 reads YNNKEL (reference sequence). Trimming removed 4 bases from V and 2 bases from J, with 15 bases in between. CDR3 sequence (DNA): TGTGCCAGCAGCCTCCTGTCGGGACCCACCTACGAGCAGTACTTC. Its translation: CASSLLSGPTYEQYF.